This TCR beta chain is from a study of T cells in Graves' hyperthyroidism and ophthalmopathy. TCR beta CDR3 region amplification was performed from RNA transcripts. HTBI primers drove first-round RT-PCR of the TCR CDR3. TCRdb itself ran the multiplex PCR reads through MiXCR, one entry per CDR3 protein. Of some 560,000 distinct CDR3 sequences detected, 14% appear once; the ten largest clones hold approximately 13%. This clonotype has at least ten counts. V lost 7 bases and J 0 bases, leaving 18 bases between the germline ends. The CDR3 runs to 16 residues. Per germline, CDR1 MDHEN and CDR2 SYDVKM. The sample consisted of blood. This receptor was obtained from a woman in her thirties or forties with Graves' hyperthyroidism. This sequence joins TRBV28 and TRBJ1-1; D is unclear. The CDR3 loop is CASTPLEVSMNTEAFF. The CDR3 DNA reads TGTGCCAGCACCCCGCTGGAGGTTAGTATGAACACTGAAGCTTTCTTT.